The T cell receptor (beta chain) described here comes from a study of blood T cell repertoires in COVID-19. The overall study: Samples representing acute and convalescent COVID-19 were sourced from the United States, Italy and Spain.

The repertoire was sequenced with immunoSEQ multiplex PCR; TCRdb's copy has only in-frame clones and lacks some. The sample lists roughly 150,000 clones; 75% to 90% were seen once. Germline lookup yields CDR1 GTSNPN and CDR2 SVGIG (reference sequence). The length of the CDR3 is 12 residues. The sequencing sample was made of peripheral blood. The source of this sequence is a woman between 40 and 55 years old with acute or convalescent COVID-19. V and J are TRBV30 and TRBJ1-3, with D perhaps TRBD1 (6 bases). This CDR3 is CGTGTSGNTIYF. In DNA form, the CDR3 reads TGTGGAACAGGGACCTCTGGAAACACCATATATTTT.